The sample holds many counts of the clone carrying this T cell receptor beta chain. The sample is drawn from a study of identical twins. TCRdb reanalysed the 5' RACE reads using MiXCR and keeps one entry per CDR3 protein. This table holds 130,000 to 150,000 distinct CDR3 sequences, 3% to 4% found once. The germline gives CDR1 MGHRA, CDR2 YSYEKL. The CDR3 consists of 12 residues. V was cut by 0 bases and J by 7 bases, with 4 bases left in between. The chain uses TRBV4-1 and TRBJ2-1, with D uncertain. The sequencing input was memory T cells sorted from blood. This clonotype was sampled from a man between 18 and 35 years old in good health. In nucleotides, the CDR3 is TGCGCCAGCAGCCAAGAGGTTAATGAGCAGTTCTTC. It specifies CASSQEVNEQFF.